The table lists the clone carrying this T cell receptor (beta chain) with a few counts. Its target is not known. The entry originates in a study of T cell responses to AZD1222 COVID-19 vaccine. The protocol was immunoSEQ multiplex PCR, while the TCRdb copy is restricted to in-frame clones and leaves out a portion. The data contain some 66,000 clones, less than 90% of them singletons. Whole-study findings and limits: The number of AZD1222 recipients seropositive at baseline was only five or six.

The CDR3 is made up of 15 amino acids. The V gene end was trimmed by 2 bases and the J gene end by 6 bases; junction bases not matched to a gene: 8. Germline V CDR1 and CDR2: SEHNR, FQNEAQ (reference sequence). This sequence was found in an adult in good health. The rearrangement uses TRBV7-9 and TRBJ1-1; 8 positions agree with TRBD1. This specimen consisted of peripheral blood, obtained on day 0 of AZD1222 vaccination. The CDR3 nucleotides are TGTGCCAGCAGCTTATCACGACAGGGGTTGTCTGAAGCTTTCTTT. This translates into CASSLSRQGLSEAFF.